This TCR beta chain was recovered during a study of blood T cells in healthy people across ages. Note on this clonotype: Its antigen is unidentified.

The J segment lost 7 bases and the V segment lost 5 bases, leaving 10 bases of the junction unmatched. The germline V gene encodes CDR1 DFQATT and CDR2 SNEGSKA (reference sequence). The CDR3 totals 13 residues. Study outcomes and limitations: There was no known CMV status for donors, so expanded clonotype changes were possibly confounded.

It was with a sample-barcoded 5' primer and a J-beta primer mix that a second PCR of roughly 7 to 12 cycles was run. At least 2.5 million CDR3-containing paired-end reads were obtained per sample. TCRdb reprocessed the 5' RACE reads via MiXCR and lists one record per CDR3 protein. The profile covers hundreds of thousands of distinct CDR3 sequences, with 27% appearing a single time and 3% to 4% taken by the ten largest. The sample also formed part of further work on T cells of mothers and their children. From that report: A few mothers and their six children, all healthy Caucasians, donated. Clones that were microchimeric and persistent were not detected among T cells.

This clonotype originated in a boy between 2 and 10 years old in good health. Sample: blood. The chain recombines TRBV20-1 with TRBJ1-2, with 7 bases that match TRBD1. In DNA form, the CDR3 reads TGCAGTGCTCCGGCACCAAGACAGGGTGGCTACACCTTC. Its protein product is CSAPAPRQGGYTF.